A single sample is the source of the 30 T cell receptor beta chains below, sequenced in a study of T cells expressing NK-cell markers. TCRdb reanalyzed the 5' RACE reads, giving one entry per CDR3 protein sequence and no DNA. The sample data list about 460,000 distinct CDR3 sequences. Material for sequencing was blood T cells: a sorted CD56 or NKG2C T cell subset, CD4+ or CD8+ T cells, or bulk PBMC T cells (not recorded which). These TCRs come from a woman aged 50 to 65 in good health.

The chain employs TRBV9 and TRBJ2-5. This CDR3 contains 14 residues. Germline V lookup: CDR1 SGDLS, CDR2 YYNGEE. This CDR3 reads CASSLQATQETQYF.

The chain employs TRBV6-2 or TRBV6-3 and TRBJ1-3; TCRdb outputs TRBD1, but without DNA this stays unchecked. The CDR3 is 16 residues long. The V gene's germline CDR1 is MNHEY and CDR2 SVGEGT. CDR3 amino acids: CASSYRDTTSGNTIYF.

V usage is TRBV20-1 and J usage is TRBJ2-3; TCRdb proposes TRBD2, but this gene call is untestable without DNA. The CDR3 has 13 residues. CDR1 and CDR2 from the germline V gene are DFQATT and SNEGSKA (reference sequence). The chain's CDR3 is CSASSGNSDTQYF.

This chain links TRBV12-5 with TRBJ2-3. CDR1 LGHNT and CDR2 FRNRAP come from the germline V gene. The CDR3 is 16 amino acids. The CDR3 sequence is CASGLVVSIGTDTQYF.

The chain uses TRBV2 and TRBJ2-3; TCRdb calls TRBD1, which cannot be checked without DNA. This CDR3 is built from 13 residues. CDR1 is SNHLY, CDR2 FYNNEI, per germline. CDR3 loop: CASSEALRATQYF.

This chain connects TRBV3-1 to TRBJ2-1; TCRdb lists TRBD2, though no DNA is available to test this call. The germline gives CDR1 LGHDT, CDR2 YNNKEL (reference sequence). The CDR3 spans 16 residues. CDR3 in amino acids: CASSQDLVLAGPEQFF.

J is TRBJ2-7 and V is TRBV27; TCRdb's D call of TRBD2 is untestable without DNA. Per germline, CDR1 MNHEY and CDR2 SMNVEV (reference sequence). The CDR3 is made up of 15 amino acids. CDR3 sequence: CASSPVGGTRSEQYF.

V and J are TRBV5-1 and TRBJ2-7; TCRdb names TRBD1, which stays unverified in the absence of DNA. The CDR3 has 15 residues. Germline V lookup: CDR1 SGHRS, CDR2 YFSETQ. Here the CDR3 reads CASSLTGTVAYEQYF.

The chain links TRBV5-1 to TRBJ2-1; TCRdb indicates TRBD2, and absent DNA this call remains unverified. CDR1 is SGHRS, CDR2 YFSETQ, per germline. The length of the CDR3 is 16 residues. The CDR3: CASSLAGLLERNEQFF.

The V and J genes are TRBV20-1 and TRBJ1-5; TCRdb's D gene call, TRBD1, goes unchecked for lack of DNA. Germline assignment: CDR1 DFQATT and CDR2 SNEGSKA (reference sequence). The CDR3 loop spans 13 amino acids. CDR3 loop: CSTKGQNNQPQHF.

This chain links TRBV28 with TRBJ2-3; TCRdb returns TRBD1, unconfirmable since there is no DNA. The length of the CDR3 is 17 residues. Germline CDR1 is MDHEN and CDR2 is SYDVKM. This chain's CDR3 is CASSRMGGGGITDTQYF.

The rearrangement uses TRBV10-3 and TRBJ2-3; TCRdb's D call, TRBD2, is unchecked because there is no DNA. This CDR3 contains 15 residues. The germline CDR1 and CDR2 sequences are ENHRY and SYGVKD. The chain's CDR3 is CAISDGQRETDTQYF.

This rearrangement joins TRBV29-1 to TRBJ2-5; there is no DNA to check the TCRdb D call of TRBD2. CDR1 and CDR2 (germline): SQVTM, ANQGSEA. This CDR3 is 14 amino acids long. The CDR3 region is CSVESRGVQETQYF.

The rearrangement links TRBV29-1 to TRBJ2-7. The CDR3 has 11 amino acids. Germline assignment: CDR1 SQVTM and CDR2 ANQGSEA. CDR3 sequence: CSVEDLREQYF.

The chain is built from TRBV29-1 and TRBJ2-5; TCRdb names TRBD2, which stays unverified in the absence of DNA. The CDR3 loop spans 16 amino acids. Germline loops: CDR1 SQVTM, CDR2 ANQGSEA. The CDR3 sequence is CSVPLVGRALKETQYF.

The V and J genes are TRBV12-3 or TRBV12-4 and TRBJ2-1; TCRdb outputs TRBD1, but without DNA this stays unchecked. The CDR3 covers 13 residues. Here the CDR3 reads CASSITGTPKEFF.

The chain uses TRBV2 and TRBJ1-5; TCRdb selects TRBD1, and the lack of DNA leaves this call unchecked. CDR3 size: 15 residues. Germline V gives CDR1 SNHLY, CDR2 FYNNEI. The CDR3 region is CASSQGTGKGQPQHF.

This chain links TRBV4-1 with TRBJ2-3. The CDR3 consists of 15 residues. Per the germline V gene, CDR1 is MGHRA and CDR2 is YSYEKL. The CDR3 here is CASSQEPVVGDTQYF.

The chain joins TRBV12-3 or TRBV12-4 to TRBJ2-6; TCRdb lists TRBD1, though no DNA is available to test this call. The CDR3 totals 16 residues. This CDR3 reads CASSPGGGTGANVLTF.

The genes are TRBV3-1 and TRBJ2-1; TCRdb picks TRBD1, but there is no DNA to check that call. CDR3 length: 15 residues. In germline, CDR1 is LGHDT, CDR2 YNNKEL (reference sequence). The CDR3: CASSQEGGRRDEQFF.

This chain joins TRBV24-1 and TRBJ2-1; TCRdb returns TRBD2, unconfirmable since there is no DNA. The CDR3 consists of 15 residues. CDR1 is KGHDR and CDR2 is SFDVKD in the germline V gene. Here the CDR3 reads CATSPQAGIDNEQFF.

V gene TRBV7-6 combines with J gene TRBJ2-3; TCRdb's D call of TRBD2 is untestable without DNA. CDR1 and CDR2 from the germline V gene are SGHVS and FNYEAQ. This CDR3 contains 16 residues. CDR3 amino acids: CASSRTRGLADPTQYF.

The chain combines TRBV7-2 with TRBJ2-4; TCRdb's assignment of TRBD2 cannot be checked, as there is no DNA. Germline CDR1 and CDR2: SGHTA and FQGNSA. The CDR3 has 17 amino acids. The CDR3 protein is CASSFSGRAVGKNIQYF.

The CDR3 sequence is CASSQKYEQYF. The chain recombines TRBV6-5 with TRBJ2-7. Germline V gene data show CDR1 as MNHEY and CDR2 as SVGAGI. The CDR3 has 11 residues.

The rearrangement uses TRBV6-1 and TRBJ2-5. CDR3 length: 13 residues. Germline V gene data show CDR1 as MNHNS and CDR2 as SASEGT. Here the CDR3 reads CASRGTEKGTQYF.

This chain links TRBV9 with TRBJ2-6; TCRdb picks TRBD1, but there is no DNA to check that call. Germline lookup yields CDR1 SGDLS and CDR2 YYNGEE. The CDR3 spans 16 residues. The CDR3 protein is CASRNSPFSGANVLTF.

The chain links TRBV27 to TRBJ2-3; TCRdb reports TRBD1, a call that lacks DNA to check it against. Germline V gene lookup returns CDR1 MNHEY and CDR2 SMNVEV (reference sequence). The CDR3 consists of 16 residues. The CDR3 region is CASSSTTGAGVDTQYF.

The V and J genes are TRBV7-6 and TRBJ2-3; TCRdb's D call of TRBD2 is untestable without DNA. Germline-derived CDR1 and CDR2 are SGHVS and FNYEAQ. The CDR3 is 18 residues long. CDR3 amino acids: CASSLALLAGGITDTQYF.

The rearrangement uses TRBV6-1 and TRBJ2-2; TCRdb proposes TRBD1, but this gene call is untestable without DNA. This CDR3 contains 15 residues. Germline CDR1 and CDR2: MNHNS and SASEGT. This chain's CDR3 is CASRGVKPNTGELFF.

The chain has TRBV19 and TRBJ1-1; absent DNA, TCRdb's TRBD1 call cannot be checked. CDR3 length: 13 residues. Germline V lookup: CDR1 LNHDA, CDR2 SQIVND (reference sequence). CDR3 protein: CASSPLQGTEAFF.